This T cell receptor beta chain is from a study of blood T cell repertoires in COVID-19. Germline CDR1 MDHEN, CDR2 SYDVKM. V trimming: 6 bases; J trimming: 6 bases; junction bases outside the gene matches: 12. The CDR3 covers 16 residues. TCRdb's table, derived via immunoSEQ multiplex PCR, lists solely in-frame clones and lacks some. The repertoire includes about 250,000 clones, nearly 90% of them detected once, and 3% sits in the top ten. The TCR was taken from a man aged 18 to 29 with active or convalescent COVID-19. The chain employs TRBV28 and TRBJ2-2; 8 bases agree with TRBD2. The material sequenced was peripheral blood. CDR3 DNA sequence: TGTGCCAGCAGCAACTGGGGGAGCGGGAGAGCCGGGGAGCTGTTTTTT. It is translated as CASSNWGSGRAGELFF. The whole variable domain, remainder taken from reference TRBV28 and TRBJ2-2, is DVKVTQSSRYLVKRTGEKVFLECVQDMDHENMFWYRQDPGLGLRLIYFSYDVKMKEKGDIPEGYSVSREKKERFSLILESASTNQTSMYLCASSNWGSGRAGELFFGEGSRLTVL.